Following are 27 T cell receptor beta chains from one sample sequenced in a study of low-dose radiotherapy and immunotherapy resistance in tumors. First-strand cDNA relied on TRAV- and TRBV-specific primers spanning alpha and beta chains. A roughly 19-cycle PCR with a constant-region primer and V-primer adapter amplified TCRs. TCRdb passed the reads through MiXCR, listing each CDR3 protein once. Here the sample spans roughly 56,000 distinct CDR3 sequences, approximately 22% being singletons. The time point is: after trial treatment. Treatment described: LDRT plus nivolumab, ipilimumab, low-dose cyclophosphamide and aspirin (RACIN trial). Sequencing was performed on PBMCs, taken after low-dose radiotherapy plus immunotherapy. The source is a male donor with prostate cancer.

This clonotype was seen many times. This sequence joins TRBV5-1 and TRBJ1-1; the D gene is possibly TRBD1 (5 bases). This CDR3 spans 15 amino acids. Deletions cut 0 bases from V and 0 bases from J, with 9 bases between. Germline V gene sequence: CDR1 SGHRS, CDR2 YFSETQ. CDR3 loop: CASSLAPGMNTEAFF. The CDR3, as DNA: TGCGCCAGCAGCTTGGCCCCAGGGATGAACACTGAAGCTTTCTTT.

This clonotype was detected ten times or more. The gene calls are TRBV2 and TRBJ2-7, with unresolved D. Between the trimmed V and J ends, which lost 5 bases and 4 bases, there was a span of 9 bases. Germline values: CDR1 SNHLY, CDR2 FYNNEI. The CDR3 loop spans 12 amino acids. The CDR3 coding sequence is TGTGCCAGCAGTAGGGCGAATTACGAGCAGTACTTC. This codes for CASSRANYEQYF.

V gene TRBV29-1 combines with J gene TRBJ2-7, with TRBD1 identical over 10 bases. Germline-derived CDR1 and CDR2 are SQVTM and ANQGSEA. V trimming: 3 bases; J trimming: 2 bases; junction bases outside the gene matches: 10. CDR3 length: 16 amino acids. The CDR3 nucleotides read TGCAGCGTTGATTCTGGTGGGACAGGGGTCCCCTACGAGCAGTACTTC. Translating it yields CSVDSGGTGVPYEQYF.

This clonotype has a count of ten or more. The chain employs TRBV20-1 and TRBJ1-1, with unresolved D. The CDR3 sequence is 17 residues long. Trimming pared 3 bases from V and 1 base from J, leaving 21 bases between. In germline, CDR1 is DFQATT, CDR2 SNEGSKA (reference sequence). The CDR3: CSASTGEKFGPNTEAFF. CDR3 coding DNA: TGCAGTGCTAGTACTGGGGAAAAATTCGGGCCGAACACTGAAGCTTTCTTT.

This clonotype occurred many times. V is TRBV7-9 and J is TRBJ1-5; D is possibly TRBD1 (6 bases). V dropped 1 base and J dropped 6 bases, with 7 bases sitting between them. The CDR3 is 13 residues long. Germline loops: CDR1 SEHNR, CDR2 FQNEAQ (reference sequence). The CDR3: CASSLDRVQPQHF. The CDR3 DNA reads as TGTGCCAGCAGCTTAGACAGGGTTCAGCCCCAGCATTTT.

This clonotype occurred many times. This rearrangement joins TRBV25-1 to TRBJ1-4; tentative D call: TRBD1 (6 bases). The CDR3 spans 15 residues. The V end lost 6 bases, the J end lost 4 bases, and 15 bases lay between the germline ends. Germline lookup yields CDR1 MGHDK and CDR2 SYGVNS. This CDR3 is CASSPRGGSNEKLFF. As DNA, the CDR3 is TGTGCCAGCAGCCCGAGAGGGGGGAGTAATGAAAAACTGTTTTTT.

Comments on this clonotype: A far larger clone lies a single base away; this is likely a read error. The chain carries TRBV10-3 and TRBJ2-1, with 7 bases fitting TRBD2. The V gene end was trimmed by 5 bases and the J gene end by 10 bases; junction bases not matched to a gene: 14. Per the germline V gene, CDR1 is ENHRY and CDR2 is SYGVKD. This CDR3 region has 15 residues. This CDR3 reads CAISTGGGRTYEQFF. CDR3 in DNA: TGTGCCATCAGTACCGGCGGGGGTCGTACCTACGAGCAGTTCTTC.

This clonotype has ten or more counts. The V gene is TRBV4-3, the J gene TRBJ2-2; no clear D gene. Per the germline V gene, CDR1 is LGHNA and CDR2 is YSLEER. CDR3 size: 14 residues. V lost 4 bases to trimming and J lost 0 bases, with 6 bases between them. CDR3 nucleotide sequence: TGCGCCAGCAGCCCCAGTACGAACACCGGGGAGCTGTTTTTT. Translating gives CASSPSTNTGELFF.

This clonotype occurred many times. V gene TRBV7-6 combines with J gene TRBJ2-5, with 13 bases identical to TRBD2. Germline values: CDR1 SGHVS, CDR2 FNYEAQ. V lost 5 bases to trimming and J lost 2 bases; unmatched junction nucleotides: 14. The CDR3 consists of 19 residues. CDR3 sequence reads: CASSRGLAGEPTAQETQYF. The CDR3 DNA reads as TGTGCCAGCAGCCGTGGACTAGCGGGGGAACCGACTGCACAAGAGACCCAGTACTTC.

This clonotype occurred many times. The rearrangement uses TRBV6-8 and TRBJ1-4; maybe TRBD1 (5 bases). The germline CDR1 and CDR2 sequences are MNHGY and SAAAGT. The ends were cut back, 5 bases at V and 4 bases at J, with 11 bases in the middle. The CDR3 is 14 residues long. CDR3 loop: CASSGGHVNEKLFF. In DNA, the CDR3 is TGTGCCAGCAGTGGAGGACACGTTAATGAAAAACTGTTTTTT.

There are many counts of this clonotype. The chain uses TRBV18 and TRBJ1-2; D call uncertain. This CDR3 is built from 15 residues. CDR1 and CDR2 from the germline V gene are KGHSH and LQKENI. Trimming removed 3 bases from V and 2 bases from J, with 13 bases in between. CDR3 protein: CASSPVTAGNYGYTF. As DNA, the CDR3 is TGTGCCAGCTCACCCGTAACGGCCGGCAACTATGGCTACACCTTC.

For this clonotype: A read error is the likely source, as a far larger clone sits one nucleotide away. The chain links TRBV7-2 to TRBJ2-7, with a possible D match to TRBD1 (5 bases). The CDR3 covers 15 residues. CDR1 and CDR2 (germline): SGHTA, FQGNSA. Trimming removed 0 bases from V and 2 bases from J, with 11 bases in between. CDR3 region: CTSSLAGVRAYEQYF. The CDR3 coding sequence is TGTACCAGCAGCTTAGCAGGGGTAAGGGCCTACGAGCAGTACTTC.

This chain joins TRBV6-2 or TRBV6-3 and TRBJ2-7; unclear D gene. CDR1 is MNHEY and CDR2 is SVGEGT in the germline V gene. This CDR3 comprises 15 residues. With 5 bases removed from V and 0 bases from J, the gap between germline ends came to 14 bases. The CDR3 region is CASSDGPASSYEQYF. The CDR3, as DNA: TGTGCCAGCAGTGACGGGCCGGCGAGCTCCTACGAGCAGTACTTC.

This chain uses TRBV28 with TRBJ1-2; maybe TRBD1 (6 bases). This CDR3 has 13 amino acids. Trimming left V 6 bases short and J 4 bases short, with 12 bases between. Looked up from germline, CDR1 is MDHEN and CDR2 is SYDVKM. The CDR3 region has the DNA TGTGCCAGCAGGAAACAGGGAACCTATGGCTACACCTTC. Amino acids: CASRKQGTYGYTF.

This clonotype has a count of ten or more. The V call is TRBV11-2, the J call TRBJ1-1; 7 nucleotides line up with TRBD1. V dropped 5 bases and J dropped 2; count of bases not matched to a gene: 5. CDR1 is SGHAT and CDR2 is FQNNGV in the germline V gene. The CDR3 is 14 residues long. CDR3 DNA sequence: TGTGCCAGCAGCCCATACAGGGGAAACACTGAAGCTTTCTTT. Its protein is CASSPYRGNTEAFF.

In this sample, this clonotype turned up many times. This chain connects TRBV20-1 to TRBJ2-2; 8 nucleotides line up with TRBD2. There are 14 residues in the CDR3. After removal of 6 bases from V and 2 bases from J, the junction contained 5 bases not matched to a gene. CDR1 is DFQATT and CDR2 is SNEGSKA in the germline V gene (reference sequence). The CDR3 sequence: CSAGLAGNTGELFF. CDR3 DNA sequence: TGCAGTGCCGGGCTAGCGGGTAACACCGGGGAGCTGTTTTTT.

This clonotype was counted between two and nine times. The V gene is TRBV5-1, the J gene TRBJ2-7; the D is unclear. CDR3 size: 14 residues. Germline V CDR1 and CDR2: SGHRS, YFSETQ. With 4 bases removed from V and 0 bases from J, the gap between germline ends came to 11 bases. CDR3 sequence reads: CASSQTSSSYEQYF. CDR3 coding DNA: TGCGCCAGCAGCCAGACATCGAGCTCCTACGAGCAGTACTTC.

The chain links TRBV7-2 to TRBJ1-1, with a weak D call TRBD1 (5 bases). Germline V CDR1 and CDR2: SGHTA, FQGNSA. The CDR3 consists of 14 residues. Between the trimmed V and J ends, which lost 1 base and 0 bases, there was a span of 6 bases. The CDR3, as DNA: TGTGCCAGCAGCTTAGTCAGGGTGAACACTGAAGCTTTCTTT. Translated, it gives CASSLVRVNTEAFF.

About this clonotype: Given a far larger clone just one base away, this is likely a sequencing read error. The rearrangement links TRBV3-1 to TRBJ2-5; 9 positions agree with TRBD2. This CDR3 comprises 15 residues. J was trimmed by 11 bases and V by 6 bases; bases with no gene match: 16. Germline-derived CDR1 and CDR2 are LGHDT and YNNKEL (reference sequence). This CDR3 reads CASRAGGARSGEQYF. CDR3 bases: TGTGCCAGCAGAGCGGGAGGAGCCCGGTCGGGGGAGCAGTACTTC.

Regarding this clonotype: This likely came from a read error, as a far larger clone is one base away. The chain is built from TRBV6-1 and TRBJ1-5; the D gene is possibly TRBD1 (5 bases). Per the germline V gene, CDR1 is MNHNS and CDR2 is SASEGT. The CDR3 spans 15 residues. This chain's CDR3 is CASSLGGNSNQPEHF. The CDR3 DNA reads TGTGCCAGCAGTTTGGGGGGAAATAGCAATCAGCCCGAGCATTTT.

The gene calls are TRBV9 and TRBJ2-7, with 8 bases matching TRBD1. This CDR3 has 14 amino acids. Trimming at V came to 2 bases and at J to 3 bases, leaving 4 bases not matched to a gene. Per the germline V gene, CDR1 is SGDLS and CDR2 is YYNGEE. CDR3 region: CASSVGQDFYEQYF. The CDR3 DNA reads TGTGCCAGCAGCGTGGGACAGGATTTCTACGAGCAGTACTTC. Looking up the rest from reference TRBV9 and TRBJ2-7 gives the full variable domain: DSGVTQTPKHLITATGQRVTLRCSPRSGDLSVYWYQQSLDQGLQFLIQYYNGEERAKGNILERFSAQQFPDLHSELNLSSLELGDSALYFCASSVGQDFYEQYFGPGTRLTVT.

This clonotype was seen ten or more times. The rearrangement links TRBV20-1 to TRBJ2-3, with D possibly TRBD2 on 6 matching bases. Deletions cut 6 bases from V and 0 bases from J, with 13 bases between. The CDR3 loop spans 14 amino acids. Germline CDR1 reads DFQATT; CDR2 reads SNEGSKA (reference sequence). The CDR3 bases are TGCAGTGCGCAGGGACTTTCTAGCACAGATACGCAGTATTTT. Translation: CSAQGLSSTDTQYF.

This clonotype has a count of ten or more. The rearrangement links TRBV5-1 to TRBJ1-1; no clear D gene. The CDR3 runs 15 residues. Germline CDR1 and CDR2: SGHRS and YFSETQ. The germline V and J ends were trimmed by 4 bases and 3 bases, with 16 bases remaining between them. This CDR3 is CASSKDGNSDTEAFF. CDR3 DNA: TGCGCCAGCAGCAAGGACGGCAATTCGGACACTGAAGCTTTCTTT.

The chain links TRBV7-2 to TRBJ1-2; D is unresolved. V was clipped by 5 bases and J by 4 bases, with 11 bases between them. This CDR3 region has 13 residues. Germline-derived CDR1 and CDR2 are SGHTA and FQGNSA. The CDR3 coding sequence is TGTGCCAGCAGCGTCTCAGGCACCTATGGCTACACCTTC. It specifies CASSVSGTYGYTF.

As regards this clonotype: A far larger clone is a single base away, which makes a read error likely. V usage is TRBV7-6 and J usage is TRBJ2-7, with 11 bases fitting TRBD2. V lost 4 bases and J lost 7; bases outside the gene matches: 21. The length of the CDR3 is 19 residues. Per the germline V gene, CDR1 is SGHVS and CDR2 is FNYEAQ. CDR3 DNA: TGTGCCAGCAGCTCGCCTAGTCTGGTCGGGACTAGCGGCTACAATGAGCAGTACTTC. Protein: CASSSPSLVGTSGYNEQYF.

This clonotype has at least ten counts. The V call is TRBV30, the J call TRBJ2-7; D gene uncertain. Trimming pared 0 bases from V and 5 bases from J, leaving 8 bases between. There are 12 residues in the CDR3. Germline values: CDR1 GTSNPN, CDR2 SVGIG (reference sequence). CDR3 DNA: TGTGCCTGGAGTGTCTGGGATCACGAGCAGTACTTC. Protein: CAWSVWDHEQYF.

The CDR3 bases are TGCAGTGCTACCGACTACAGGGACACTGAAGCTTTCTTT. Amino acid sequence: CSATDYRDTEAFF. This chain joins TRBV20-1 and TRBJ1-1; D is perhaps TRBD1 (6 bases). V was clipped by 4 bases and J by 3 bases, with 12 bases between them. The CDR3 sequence is 13 residues long. From germline, CDR1 is DFQATT and CDR2 SNEGSKA (reference sequence).